This record concerns one TCR beta chain sequence. Its specific antigen is unknown. No base quality values were provided; no much bigger clone lies one nucleotide off. Instrument used: Illumina MiSeq. Genomic DNA from sorted T cell subsets was used as template for TCRbeta CDR3 amplification. Multiplex PCR with 30 forward and 13 reverse primers amplified the TCRbeta CDR3 region. PCR products were purified with AMPure XP beads, then indices and adaptors were added in a second roughly 23-cycle PCR. Before sequencing, libraries were gel-purified with the QIAquick Gel Extraction Kit. Per the authors' processing: Paired-end reads were merged using FLASH and were aligned with IgBLAST to IMGT V, D and J germline references. Reads with below 70% alignment identity to germline references were discarded, leaving some 10,000,000 reads study-wide. Following IMGT definitions, CDR3 boundaries, reading frame and productivity were assigned. Highly-expanded clones were defined as clones at or above 1% of reads, and diversity was measured by normalized Shannon entropy. Group differences in Shannon entropy were tested with unpaired two-tailed t-tests. The public sequencing data were trimmed at Q25 with fastp and processed into clonotypes with MiXCR by TCRdb, which kept only in-frame beta chains. CDR3 protein sequences are deduplicated, and each keeps its most common genes and DNA. The V and J calls were not made by the authors but by TCRdb's processing. The sample contains 250,000 to 300,000 distinct CDR3 sequences, around 47% of them found a single time. 12% to 15% of the sample rests with the top ten.

Every diabetic patient fulfilled standard classification criteria for type 1 or type 2 diabetes, and glucose and C-peptide were measured using WHO-recommended methods. Donors with other autoimmune diseases or infections within the previous four weeks were excluded from participation. Approximately 10 milliliters of peripheral blood were collected from each participant. PBMCs were isolated with LymphoPrep density separation. The CDR3 holds 14 amino acids from the cysteine to the phenylalanine. Just the 42-base CDR3 DNA is kept, in frame starting at base 1. Relative to germline, V is 4 bases shorter and J is 6 bases shorter, with 16 bases between their ends. For CDR1 and CDR2, the germline V gene (reference sequence) lists LNHDA and SQIVND. These data belong to a study of type 1 and type 2 diabetes patients (dated by TCRdb to about 2016). A note on the overall study: Roughly ten type 1 diabetes patients, four type 2 diabetes patients and six or seven nondiabetic controls were recruited in China to form the cohort. Across the study, CD4+ and CD8+ T cells were positively selected from PBMCs using CD4 or CD8 MicroBeads on MACS columns. Altogether, 18,976,912 paired-end reads were produced across the whole study. The study used high-throughput sequencing to profile TCRbeta repertoires and compare individuals with type 1 diabetes, type 2 diabetes and no diabetes. For the type 1 diabetes patients, the type 2 diabetes patients acted as a disease comparison group. V gene usage was similar between roughly 19-cycle and 25-cycle amplification, suggesting similar primer efficiencies and random PCR bias. TCRbeta libraries were sequenced paired-end on Illumina HiSeq 2000 or MiSeq instruments. Here is what the overall study found, with its caveats: The study groups were not matched for age and gender, which could possibly have biased interpretation. Type 2 diabetes repertoires showed high diversity, significantly greater than type 1 diabetes repertoires in both CD4+ and CD8+ T cells. Type 2 diabetes and control samples had highly correlated V and J gene usage patterns, with the correlation between samples averaging roughly 0.97. Type 2 diabetes patients had few highly-expanded CD4+ clones, median one, accounting for a median approximately 3.7% of reads. Only a limited number of T2D and control samples were sequenced, so some T1D-only HECs might also appear in more T2D or control samples.

The chain links TRBV19 with TRBJ2-7; the D gene may be TRBD1 or TRBD2, since each aligns over 5 bases. The material sequenced was peripheral blood mononuclear cells (PBMCs). The clonotype comes from a man aged 18 to 30 with type 2 diabetes. In nucleotide form, the sequence is TGTGCCAGTAGTAGGAGGCGGCTCACAGGCGAGCAGTACTTC. This yields the protein CASSRRRLTGEQYF.